The 5 T cell receptor beta chains below all came from one sample that was sequenced in a study of blood T cell repertoires in COVID-19. Assay used: immunoSEQ multiplex PCR; TCRdb lists only in-frame clones, some missing. The data show 200,000 or so clones, 70% to 90% seen once. Sequencing input: peripheral blood. The receptors derive from a man aged 30-40 years with COVID-19, enrolled during active disease.

J is TRBJ1-5 and V is TRBV2, with 9 bases that match TRBD1. Per germline, CDR1 SNHLY and CDR2 FYNNEI. The CDR3 extends over 19 amino acids. V lost 6 bases and J lost 0; bases outside the gene matches: 15. CDR3 sequence: CASSNPSGQGIYSNQPQHF. The CDR3 DNA sequence: TGTGCCAGCAGCAACCCCTCAGGACAGGGGATTTATAGCAATCAGCCCCAGCATTTT.

This chain uses TRBV18 with TRBJ1-5, with D uncertain. The CDR3 contains 15 residues. V was pared by 0 bases and J by 0 bases, with 6 bases between. Germline lookup yields CDR1 KGHSH and CDR2 LQKENI. The CDR3 sequence is CASSPPSYSNQPQHF. The DNA for the CDR3 is TGTGCCAGCTCACCACCGTCTTATAGCAATCAGCCCCAGCATTTT.

The CDR3 region is CASSQDHGEGYTF. CDR3 bases: TGCGCCAGCAGCCAAGACCACGGGGAAGGCTACACCTTC. The rearrangement uses TRBV4-1 and TRBJ1-2; D is ambiguous. From germline, CDR1 is MGHRA and CDR2 YSYEKL. Deletions cut 0 bases from V and 8 bases from J, with 10 bases between. The CDR3 is made up of 13 amino acids.

The chain combines TRBV27 with TRBJ1-2; D unclear. V was trimmed by 5 bases and J by 1 base, leaving 14 bases between them. Per germline, CDR1 MNHEY and CDR2 SMNVEV (reference sequence). This CDR3 has 15 amino acids. CDR3 in DNA: TGTGCCAGCAGTGGCCTTTCTAGTCTTAACTATGGCTACACCTTC. Translation gives CASSGLSSLNYGYTF.

The V gene is TRBV3-1 (or the pseudogene TRBV3-2), the J gene TRBJ2-7, with D maybe TRBD1 (6 bases). CDR1 and CDR2 from the germline V gene are LGHDT and YNNKEL (reference sequence). The germline V and J ends were trimmed by 4 bases and 4 bases, with 11 bases remaining between them. The CDR3 consists of 13 residues. The CDR3 nucleotides are TGTGCCAGCAGCCCCGGCAGGGGATACGAGCAGTACTTC. As protein: CASSPGRGYEQYF.